What follows are 30 T cell receptor beta chains derived from one specimen sequenced in a study of control samples from healthy donors and cancer patients. TCRdb's table, derived via immunoSEQ multiplex PCR, lists solely in-frame clones and lacks some. The sample contains some 150,000 clones, roughly 92% of which appear only once. Sequencing was performed on blood. The receptors were gathered from a middle-aged man in good health.

The V and J genes are TRBV27 and TRBJ1-2; no clear D gene. This CDR3 comprises 13 residues. Trimming shortened V by 4 bases and J by 1 base, and 7 bases separated the two germline ends. Germline V CDR1 and CDR2: MNHEY, SMNVEV (reference sequence). CDR3 DNA sequence: TGTGCCAGCAGTTCGAACGGTAACTATGGCTACACCTTC. Protein product: CASSSNGNYGYTF.

This clone was counted a single time. J is TRBJ1-1 and V is TRBV19; TRBD1 aligns across 8 bases. CDR1 LNHDA and CDR2 SQIVND come from the germline V gene (reference sequence). V trimming: 7 bases; J trimming: 1 base; junction bases outside the gene matches: 2. The CDR3 consists of 13 residues. This CDR3 is CASKGTGNTEAFF. The CDR3 nucleotides are TGTGCCAGTAAAGGGACAGGGAACACTGAAGCTTTCTTT.

The V gene is TRBV27, the J gene TRBJ2-7, with D hard to call. V was cut by 6 bases and J by 0 bases, with 6 bases left in between. The length of the CDR3 is 12 residues. Looked up from germline, CDR1 is MNHEY and CDR2 is SMNVEV (reference sequence). The CDR3 loop is CASRGPSYEQYF. The CDR3 DNA follows: TGTGCCAGCAGGGGCCCCTCCTACGAGCAGTACTTC.

The chain recombines TRBV3-1 (or the pseudogene TRBV3-2) with TRBJ1-1, with 7 bases that match TRBD1. The CDR3 has 12 residues. Germline CDR1 reads LGHDT; CDR2 reads YNNKEL (reference sequence). V gave up 0 bases and J gave up 9 bases; unmatched junction bases: 1. The DNA of the CDR3 is TGTGCCAGCAGCCAAGAGGGACAGAAAGCTTTCTTT. Translation: CASSQEGQKAFF.

To note about this clone: Other DNA sequences in the sample encode the same CDR3. V gene TRBV12-3 or TRBV12-4 combines with J gene TRBJ2-5, with D uncertain. The CDR3 is 13 amino acids. V lost 4 bases, J lost 0 bases, and 6 bases lay in between. The chain's CDR3 is CASSSGYQETQYF. In DNA, the CDR3 is TGTGCCAGCAGTTCCGGGTACCAAGAGACCCAGTACTTC.

The rearrangement uses TRBV27 and TRBJ1-6, with a possible D match to TRBD1 (5 bases). This CDR3 spans 14 amino acids. Germline V gives CDR1 MNHEY, CDR2 SMNVEV (reference sequence). The V end lost 3 bases, the J end lost 10 bases, and 13 bases lay between the germline ends. As DNA, the CDR3 is TGTGCCAGCAGTTTTCGCAGGGCGAGCTCACCCCTCCACTTT. It codes for CASSFRRASSPLHF.

The CDR3 region is CASSQGRGQPQHF. In DNA, the CDR3 is TGCGCCAGCAGCCAAGGTCGCGGTCAGCCCCAGCATTTT. The rearrangement uses TRBV4-1 and TRBJ1-5; D gene uncertain. Germline CDR1 MGHRA, CDR2 YSYEKL. The CDR3 contains 13 residues. With 1 base removed from V and 6 bases from J, the gap between germline ends came to 7 bases.

This clone was picked up one time. Other DNA sequences within the sample encode an identical CDR3. This chain uses TRBV28 with TRBJ2-7; D not certain. This CDR3 has 12 residues. V was clipped by 5 bases and J by 0 bases, with 5 bases between them. CDR1 and CDR2 from the germline V gene are MDHEN and SYDVKM. The CDR3 region has the DNA TGTGCCAGCAGTCTCTACTCCTACGAGCAGTACTTC. The encoded protein is CASSLYSYEQYF.

This chain connects TRBV9 to TRBJ2-5, with D maybe TRBD2 (6 bases). Germline V CDR1 and CDR2: SGDLS, YYNGEE. The CDR3 covers 16 residues. Deletions cut 3 bases from V and 0 bases from J, with 15 bases between. The CDR3 coding sequence is TGTGCCAGCAGCGATAACCGGGACTCGTACCAAGAGACCCAGTACTTC. As protein: CASSDNRDSYQETQYF.

CDR3 nucleotide sequence: TGTGCCAGCAGCCCAGGGGGATTCGTCTATGGCTACACCTTC. It translates to CASSPGGFVYGYTF. This sequence joins TRBV14 and TRBJ1-2; 7 bases align to TRBD1. The germline CDR1 and CDR2 sequences are SGHDN and FVKESK. The J segment lost 4 bases and the V segment lost 4 bases, leaving 6 bases of the junction unmatched. The CDR3 is made up of 14 amino acids.

This sequence joins TRBV28 and TRBJ2-7; D is uncertain. Germline CDR1 is MDHEN and CDR2 is SYDVKM. The length of the CDR3 is 12 residues. The ends were cut back, 6 bases at V and 4 bases at J, with 10 bases in the middle. This CDR3 reads CASSSNTYEQYF. The DNA for the CDR3 is TGTGCCAGCAGCTCGAACACTTACGAGCAGTACTTC.

V and J are TRBV19 and TRBJ1-5; the D gene is possibly TRBD1 (6 bases). The germline V gene encodes CDR1 LNHDA and CDR2 SQIVND (reference sequence). The CDR3 loop spans 14 amino acids. V lost 4 bases and J lost 4, with 11 bases in between. The CDR3 spells CASSTSRGNQPQHF. CDR3 DNA: TGTGCCAGTAGTACATCCAGGGGAAATCAGCCCCAGCATTTT. Full variable domain (rest looked up from reference TRBV19 and TRBJ1-5): DGGITQSPKYLFRKEGQNVTLSCEQNLNHDAMYWYRQDPGQGLRLIYYSQIVNDFQKGDIAEGYSVSREKKESFPLTVTSAQKNPTAFYLCASSTSRGNQPQHFGDGTRLSIL.

For the CDR3, the DNA is TGTGCCAGCAGACTTTTGCGGGAGCTGTTTTTT. It translates to CASRLLRELFF. The V gene is TRBV2, the J gene TRBJ2-2; D is undetermined. Trimming cost V 6 bases and J 9 bases, with 8 bases left between them. The germline gives CDR1 SNHLY, CDR2 FYNNEI. The CDR3 consists of 11 residues.

This clone was seen more than once but under ten times. The chain is built from TRBV18 and TRBJ2-1; TRBD1 matches at 7 bases. V dropped 4 bases and J dropped 5; count of bases not matched to a gene: 11. This CDR3 has 16 residues. The germline V gene has CDR1 KGHSH and CDR2 LQKENI. CDR3 residues: CASSLDFGTANNEQFF. As DNA, the CDR3 is TGTGCCAGCTCACTCGACTTCGGGACAGCTAACAATGAGCAGTTCTTC.

This clone was recorded once. The chain has TRBV28 and TRBJ2-1, with D possibly matching TRBD2 (5 bases). Germline CDR1 is MDHEN and CDR2 is SYDVKM. The CDR3 has 15 amino acids. V was clipped by 6 bases and J by 0 bases, with 12 bases between them. The chain's CDR3 is CASRGDTHSYNEQFF. The CDR3 nucleotides read TGTGCCAGCAGGGGAGACACCCACTCCTACAATGAGCAGTTCTTC.

Comment on this clone: Other DNA variants within this sample encode the same CDR3. This chain links TRBV5-8 with TRBJ1-1, with no clear D. CDR1 and CDR2 from the germline V gene are SGHTS and YDEGEE. This CDR3 comprises 11 residues. Between the trimmed V and J ends, which lost 0 bases and 6 bases, there was a span of 3 bases. The CDR3 is CASSLVAEAFF. CDR3 DNA: TGTGCCAGCAGCTTGGTCGCTGAAGCTTTCTTT.

The chain links TRBV9 to TRBJ2-7; either TRBD1 or TRBD2 may fit D (5 bases each). The V and J ends lost 4 bases and 6 bases respectively, with 14 bases between them. The CDR3 length is 13 residues. CDR1 is SGDLS, CDR2 YYNGEE, per germline. CDR3 loop: CASSPWGTGEQYF. CDR3 DNA: TGTGCCAGCAGCCCTTGGGGGACGGGCGAGCAGTACTTC. The full variable domain, rest sourced from reference TRBV9 and TRBJ2-7, is DSGVTQTPKHLITATGQRVTLRCSPRSGDLSVYWYQQSLDQGLQFLIQYYNGEERAKGNILERFSAQQFPDLHSELNLSSLELGDSALYFCASSPWGTGEQYFGPGTRLTVT.

The chain recombines TRBV28 with TRBJ2-7; 9 bases are a match to TRBD1. The J segment lost 4 bases and the V segment lost 4 bases, leaving 8 bases of the junction unmatched. CDR3 length: 15 amino acids. The germline gives CDR1 MDHEN, CDR2 SYDVKM. CDR3 DNA sequence: TGTGCCAGCAGTTCAGCCCCGACAGGGGGGTACGAGCAGTACTTC. Its translation is CASSSAPTGGYEQYF.

The chain carries TRBV18 and TRBJ2-7; 10 positions match TRBD1. Trimming cost V 4 bases and J 5 bases; bases outside gene matches: 5. CDR1 is KGHSH and CDR2 is LQKENI in the germline V gene. The CDR3 is made up of 14 amino acids. The CDR3 coding sequence is TGTGCCAGCTCACTAGCCGGGACAGGGGACGAGCAGTACTTC. It codes for CASSLAGTGDEQYF.

The table lists this clone with a count of one. The chain employs TRBV29-1 and TRBJ2-7; D not certain. V lost 0 bases and J 5 bases, leaving 14 bases between the germline ends. Germline-derived CDR1 and CDR2 are SQVTM and ANQGSEA. This CDR3 has 14 amino acids. DNA for the CDR3: TGCAGCGTTGAAGATCAGGTCAGCAGTAACGAGCAGTACTTC. As protein: CSVEDQVSSNEQYF.

CDR3: CASSLVGMSAQYF. DNA of the CDR3: TGCGCCAGCAGCTTGGTAGGGATGTCTGCGCAGTATTTT. The chain combines TRBV5-1 with TRBJ2-3; no definite D call. Germline V lookup: CDR1 SGHRS, CDR2 YFSETQ. The length of the CDR3 is 13 residues. The V gene lost 0 bases and the J gene lost 10 bases, with 12 bases spanning the gap.

V usage is TRBV30 and J usage is TRBJ2-3; TRBD2 aligns across 10 bases. CDR3 length: 14 residues. Per the germline V gene, CDR1 is GTSNPN and CDR2 is SVGIG (reference sequence). Trimming at V came to 4 bases and at J to 2 bases, leaving 3 bases not matched to a gene. The DNA of the CDR3 is TGTGCCTGGAAGGGACTAGCGTCCACAGATACGCAGTATTTT. This encodes CAWKGLASTDTQYF. Full variable domain (rest looked up from reference TRBV30 and TRBJ2-3): SQTIHQWPATLVQPVGSPLSLECTVEGTSNPNLYWYRQAAGRGLQLLFYSVGIGQISSEVPQNLSASRPQDRQFILSSKKLLLSDSGFYLCAWKGLASTDTQYFGPGTRLTVL.

This clone was counted a single time. The chain joins TRBV3-1 (or the pseudogene TRBV3-2) to TRBJ1-5; D remains unclear. V was shortened by 4 bases and J by 5 bases, with 9 bases between the two germline ends. Germline lookup yields CDR1 LGHDT and CDR2 YNNKEL (reference sequence). CDR3 length: 13 residues. The CDR3 bases are TGTGCCAGCAGCCTTATGAACGATCAGCCCCAGCATTTT. It codes for CASSLMNDQPQHF.

The chain employs TRBV9 and TRBJ2-5, with D possibly TRBD2 on 6 matching bases. V was trimmed by 4 bases and J by 4 bases, leaving 14 bases between them. The CDR3 runs 14 residues. CDR1 is SGDLS and CDR2 is YYNGEE in the germline V gene. The CDR3 region has the DNA TGTGCCAGCAGCTCCCGGGGAGGTTTAGAGACCCAGTACTTC. It translates to CASSSRGGLETQYF.

The rearrangement joins TRBV3-1 (or the pseudogene TRBV3-2) to TRBJ2-7; D gene uncertain. From germline, CDR1 is LGHDT and CDR2 YNNKEL (reference sequence). The CDR3 contains 12 residues. The germline V and J ends were trimmed by 1 base and 6 bases, with 7 bases remaining between them. CDR3 region: CASSQVSGEQYF. The CDR3, as DNA: TGTGCCAGCAGCCAAGTTTCGGGCGAGCAGTACTTC.

V is TRBV19 and J is TRBJ1-2; 8 bases align to TRBD1. The CDR3 is 13 amino acids. V gave up 7 bases and J gave up 8 bases; unmatched junction bases: 9. Germline V CDR1 and CDR2: LNHDA, SQIVND (reference sequence). The CDR3 DNA reads TGTGCCAGTACTATGGACAGGGCCGCCGGCTACACCTTC. Its protein is CASTMDRAAGYTF.

In its sample, this clone was seen once. The J gene is TRBJ2-7, the V gene TRBV28; D gene ambiguous. The CDR3 contains 14 residues. Germline-derived CDR1 and CDR2 are MDHEN and SYDVKM. V dropped 7 bases and J dropped 0 bases, with 13 bases sitting between them. CDR3 loop: CASTNGGFSYEQYF. CDR3 sequence (DNA): TGTGCCAGCACCAACGGCGGTTTCTCCTACGAGCAGTACTTC.

The gene calls are TRBV11-2 and TRBJ2-7; D uncertain. V was pared by 0 bases and J by 6 bases, with 6 bases between. Germline CDR1 is SGHAT and CDR2 is FQNNGV. The CDR3 runs 12 residues. The CDR3 region is CASSLEAGEQYF. In DNA, the CDR3 is TGTGCCAGCAGCTTAGAGGCAGGCGAGCAGTACTTC. Variable domain in full (rest from reference TRBV11-2 and TRBJ2-7): EAGVAQSPRYKIIEKRQSVAFWCNPISGHATLYWYQQILGQGPKLLIQFQNNGVVDDSQLPKDRFSAERLKGVDSTLKIQPAKLEDSAVYLCASSLEAGEQYFGPGTRLTVT.

The gene calls are TRBV18 and TRBJ1-1; 8 bases fit TRBD1. CDR1 is KGHSH, CDR2 LQKENI, per germline. The CDR3 is made up of 16 amino acids. Unmatched junction bases numbered 11, after V lost 4 bases and J lost 4 bases. This chain's CDR3 is CASSLKAGQGGTEAFF. The CDR3, as DNA: TGTGCCAGCTCACTCAAGGCCGGACAGGGAGGCACTGAAGCTTTCTTT.

J is TRBJ1-5 and V is TRBV30; 10 bases agree with TRBD1. Germline values: CDR1 GTSNPN, CDR2 SVGIG (reference sequence). J was trimmed by 7 bases and V by 4 bases; bases with no gene match: 7. The CDR3 runs 14 residues. CDR3 in amino acids: CAWNPGQGGQPQHF. In DNA form, the CDR3 reads TGTGCCTGGAACCCCGGACAGGGGGGCCAGCCCCAGCATTTT.